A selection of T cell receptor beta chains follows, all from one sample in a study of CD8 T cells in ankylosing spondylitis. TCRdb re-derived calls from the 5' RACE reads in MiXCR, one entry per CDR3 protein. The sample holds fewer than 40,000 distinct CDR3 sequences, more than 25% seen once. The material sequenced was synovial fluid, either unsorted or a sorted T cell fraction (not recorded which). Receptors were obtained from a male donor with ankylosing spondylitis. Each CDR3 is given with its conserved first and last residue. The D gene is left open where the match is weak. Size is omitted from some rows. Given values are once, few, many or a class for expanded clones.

CAIADRQETQYF	TGTGCCATCGCGGACAGGCAAGAGACCCAGTACTTC	TRBD1	12	TRBV24-1	TRBJ2-5	-
CASSPEGGEQFF	TGTGCCAGCTCACCAGAGGGTGGGGAGCAGTTCTTC	-	12	TRBV18	TRBJ2-1	-
CASSFGLHCEQFF	TGCGCCAGCAGCTTTGGGCTGCACTGTGAGCAGTTCTTC	-	13	TRBV5-1	TRBJ2-1	-
CASSAGISGNTIYF	TGTGCCAGCAGTGCCGGGATCTCTGGAAACACCATATATTTT	-	14	TRBV12-3/TRBV12-4	TRBJ1-3	many
CASSQERLSTDTQYF	TGCGCCAGCAGCCAAGAGAGACTGAGCACAGATACGCAGTATTTT	-	15	TRBV4-1	TRBJ2-3	-
CASSTGQGRSYEQYF	TGTGCCAGCAGTACAGGACAGGGTCGGTCCTACGAGCAGTACTTC	TRBD1	15	TRBV12-3/TRBV12-4	TRBJ2-7	-
CASSHTAAGVVQETQYF	TGTGCCAGCAGCCACACAGCAGCGGGAGTTGTCCAAGAGACCCAGTACTTC	TRBD2	17	TRBV4-2	TRBJ2-5	few
CASSLEGTGANVLTF	TGTGCCAGCAGCTTAGAGGGAACTGGGGCCAACGTCCTGACTTTC	-	15	TRBV13	TRBJ2-6	many
CSARDGRYYGYTF	TGCAGTGCTAGAGATGGACGTTACTATGGCTACACCTTC	-	13	TRBV20-1	TRBJ1-2	many
CASSDSHEQFF	TGTGCCAGCAGCGATAGCCACGAGCAGTTCTTC	-	11	TRBV13	TRBJ2-1	-
CSVEDPTGAPEDTQYF	TGCAGCGTTGAAGATCCCACAGGGGCCCCCGAAGATACGCAGTATTTT	TRBD1	16	TRBV29-1	TRBJ2-3	-
CATSSYGTSGSSTDTQYF	TGTGCCACCAGCAGTTATGGGACTAGCGGGTCAAGCACAGATACGCAGTATTTT	TRBD2	18	TRBV15	TRBJ2-3	many
CASSFSSGEQYF	TGCGCCAGCAGCTTTTCTAGCGGCGAGCAGTACTTC	TRBD2	12	TRBV5-1	TRBJ2-7	-
CSVEGYDVTTQYF	TGCAGCGTTGAGGGCTATGATGTCACGACGCAGTATTTT	-	13	TRBV29-1	TRBJ2-3	few
CSVEGQKKNEQYF	TGCAGCGTTGAAGGACAGAAAAAAAACGAGCAGTACTTC	-	13	TRBV29-1	TRBJ2-7	-
CSPPGLSTDTQYF	TGCAGTCCTCCGGGACTCTCCACAGATACGCAGTATTTT	-	13	TRBV20-1	TRBJ2-3	-
CASSLWGFNTEAFF	TGTGCCAGCAGTTTATGGGGTTTTAATACTGAAGCTTTCTTT	-	14	TRBV27	TRBJ1-1	few
CAWSRGAGGWVYNEQFF	TGTGCCTGGAGCAGGGGAGCGGGAGGTTGGGTTTACAATGAGCAGTTCTTC	TRBD2	17	TRBV30	TRBJ2-1	-
CASSLASGDTQYF	TGTGCCAGCAGCTTAGCTAGCGGAGATACGCAGTATTTT	-	13	TRBV7-8	TRBJ2-3	-
CSARDEILTNTGELFF	TGCAGTGCTAGAGATGAGATACTAACCAACACCGGGGAGCTGTTTTTT	-	16	TRBV20-1	TRBJ2-2	few
CAWSVWQADPTDTQYF	TGTGCCTGGAGTGTGTGGCAGGCAGACCCCACAGATACGCAGTATTTT	-	16	TRBV30	TRBJ2-3	-
CATWAGVGYTF	TGTGCCACCTGGGCAGGGGTGGGCTACACCTTC	-	11	TRBV3-1	TRBJ1-2	-
CASSKSTSGSVNEQYF	TGTGCCAGCAGCAAATCAACTAGCGGGAGTGTCAACGAGCAGTACTTC	-	16	TRBV21-1	TRBJ2-7	few
CASLWGGGETQYF	TGTGCCAGCCTATGGGGGGGAGGCGAGACCCAGTACTTC	TRBD2	13	TRBV12-3/TRBV12-4	TRBJ2-5	-
CASMDEQYF	TGTGCCAGCATGGACGAGCAGTACTTC	-	9	TRBV27	TRBJ2-7	-
CASSLGTELTKNIQYF	TGTGCCAGCTCACTTGGGACAGAGTTAACCAAAAACATTCAGTACTTC	TRBD1	16	TRBV18	TRBJ2-4	few
CASSLSGEKLFF	TGTGCCAGCAGCTTATCTGGTGAAAAACTGTTTTTT	-	12	TRBV11-2	TRBJ1-4	many
CASSFGQGNYNGQFF	TGTGCCAGCAGTTTCGGTCAGGGGAACTACAATGGGCAGTTCTTC	-	15	TRBV12-3/TRBV12-4	TRBJ2-1	-
CSVEVSEISHYEQYF	TGCAGCGTTGAAGTGTCAGAGATATCTCACTACGAGCAGTACTTC	-	15	TRBV29-1	TRBJ2-7	few
CASSRGWGIETQYF	TGCGCCAGCAGCCGCGGCTGGGGAATAGAGACCCAGTACTTC	-	14	TRBV10-2	TRBJ2-5	-
CASSASTSGGTVDEQFF	TGTGCCAGCAGTGCCTCGACTAGCGGGGGGACAGTCGATGAGCAGTTCTTC	TRBD2	17	TRBV6-4	TRBJ2-1	-
CASSGLQEGYTF	TGTGCCAGCAGCGGACTCCAGGAAGGCTACACCTTC	-	12	TRBV9	TRBJ1-2	-
CASSLGAGNTEAFF	TGTGCCAGCAGCTTAGGGGCCGGGAACACTGAAGCTTTCTTT	-	14	TRBV7-8	TRBJ1-1	few
CASSLDIPLNTEAFF	TGTGCCAGCAGCTTAGATATCCCCTTGAACACTGAAGCTTTCTTT	-	15	TRBV11-2	TRBJ1-1	many
CASSLNQETQYF	TGTGCCAGCAGTTTAAACCAAGAGACCCAGTACTTC	-	12	TRBV12-3/TRBV12-4	TRBJ2-5	-